This TCR beta chain was captured by sequencing in a study of T cells in Graves' hyperthyroidism and ophthalmopathy. The CDR3 has 14 residues. Germline V gives CDR1 SGHTA, CDR2 FQGNSA. Trimming took off 6 bases at V and 8 bases at J, with 17 bases between the two ends. It was RNA transcripts that yielded the amplified TCR beta CDR3 regions. HTBI primers were used for first-round RT-PCR of the TCR CDR3. One entry per CDR3 protein results from TCRdb running MiXCR on the multiplex PCR reads. The profile covers about 700,000 distinct CDR3 sequences, with 13% to 15% appearing a single time and more than 8.5% taken by the ten largest. Pregnant or lactating patients were excluded, as were those with uncontrolled infection or other autoimmune disease.

The sequenced sample consisted of blood. The chain carries TRBV7-2 and TRBJ2-4; TRBD1 might be the D (5 bases). This receptor was obtained from a woman between 18 and 29 years old with Graves' hyperthyroidism. The DNA of the CDR3 is TGTGCCAGCAGTTACAGTCCAGGGCAGGACATTCAGTACTTC. The encoded protein is CASSYSPGQDIQYF.